The 21 T cell receptor beta chains below were found in one sample sequenced in a study of CD8+ T cells in alopecia areata. Sequencing used cDNA as its template, made by extracting RNA and reverse transcribing it. Profiling relied on immunoSEQ multiplex PCR, and the TCRdb table lists in-frame clones only, not all of them. The profile shows more than 75,000 clones, roughly 41% of them singletons. The sample was CD4+ T cells sorted from blood. The source is a human donor with alopecia areata.

The chain carries TRBV6-1 and TRBJ2-1; D possibly corresponds to TRBD1 (6 bases). The CDR3 extends over 14 amino acids. Germline V gene data show CDR1 as MNHNS and CDR2 as SASEGT. Deletions cut 5 bases from V and 1 base from J, with 9 bases between. In nucleotides, the CDR3 is TGTGCCAGCAGTACCAGGGGTTCCTACAATGAGCAGTTCTTC. It translates to CASSTRGSYNEQFF.

In this sample, this clone turned up a few times. This chain joins TRBV6-6 and TRBJ2-5; 7 bases match TRBD1. The V gene's germline CDR1 is MNHNY and CDR2 SVGAGI (reference sequence). Trimming cost V 2 bases and J 3 bases; bases outside gene matches: 3. This CDR3 has 14 amino acids. The CDR3: CASSYRGHEETQYF. The CDR3 nucleotides are TGTGCCAGCAGTTACAGGGGGCACGAAGAGACCCAGTACTTC.

The chain has TRBV6-6 and TRBJ2-7; TRBD1 might be the D (5 bases). CDR1 and CDR2 from the germline V gene are MNHNY and SVGAGI (reference sequence). The germline V and J ends were trimmed by 6 bases and 2 bases, with 14 bases remaining between them. The CDR3 is 14 amino acids. The CDR3 protein is CASRPYRTAYEQYF. CDR3 sequence (DNA): TGTGCCAGCAGGCCGTACAGGACGGCCTACGAGCAGTACTTC.

V and J are TRBV30 and TRBJ2-7; D gene unclear. The CDR3 has 11 amino acids. The V end was cut by 4 bases, the J end by 3 bases, with 7 bases between. Germline lookup yields CDR1 GTSNPN and CDR2 SVGIG (reference sequence). The CDR3, as DNA: TGTGCCTGGAAGTATCTCTACGAGCAGTACTTC. Translating it yields CAWKYLYEQYF. Full variable domain (rest looked up from reference TRBV30 and TRBJ2-7): SQTIHQWPATLVQPVGSPLSLECTVEGTSNPNLYWYRQAAGRGLQLLFYSVGIGQISSEVPQNLSASRPQDRQFILSSKKLLLSDSGFYLCAWKYLYEQYFGPGTRLTVT.

This clone showed up just a few times. This chain connects TRBV18 to TRBJ2-1; D unclear. The germline gives CDR1 KGHSH, CDR2 LQKENI. The V end was cut by 3 bases, the J end by 8 bases, with 8 bases between. The length of the CDR3 is 12 residues. The CDR3 region is CASSPTWDEQFF. The CDR3 nucleotides read TGTGCCAGCTCACCCACTTGGGATGAGCAGTTCTTC.

This clone was recorded a few times. The V and J genes are TRBV28 and TRBJ2-5; a possible D gene is TRBD2 (5 bases). Germline V gene sequence: CDR1 MDHEN, CDR2 SYDVKM. V lost 10 bases to trimming and J lost 9 bases, with 15 bases between them. This CDR3 comprises 11 residues. The CDR3: CATGVTRAQYF. In DNA form, the CDR3 reads TGTGCCACTGGGGTCACTAGGGCCCAGTACTTC.

This clone was recorded a few times. The gene calls are TRBV18 and TRBJ1-1, with 7 positions matching TRBD1. V dropped 6 bases and J dropped 7; count of bases not matched to a gene: 2. CDR1 and CDR2 (germline): KGHSH, LQKENI. CDR3 length: 11 amino acids. The CDR3 here is CASSDRDEAFF. As DNA, the CDR3 is TGTGCCAGCTCCGACAGGGATGAAGCTTTCTTT.

The V gene is TRBV29-1, the J gene TRBJ2-2; TRBD1 agrees at 8 bases. The CDR3 runs 12 residues. The V gene end was trimmed by 7 bases and the J gene end by 7 bases; junction bases not matched to a gene: 5. CDR1 is SQVTM and CDR2 is ANQGSEA in the germline V gene. The CDR3, as DNA: TGCAGCGCCCGGACAGGGATCGGGGAGCTGTTTTTT. Translated: CSARTGIGELFF.

CDR3 sequence: CASSVDPRGEKLFF. In DNA form, the CDR3 reads TGTGCCAGCAGCGTAGATCCGCGGGGTGAAAAACTGTTTTTT. The chain combines TRBV9 with TRBJ1-4; unclear D gene. CDR1 is SGDLS and CDR2 is YYNGEE in the germline V gene. V lost 0 bases, J lost 7 bases, and 10 bases lay in between. The CDR3 is 14 residues long.

This clone was found a few times. The chain recombines TRBV6-6 with TRBJ2-1; D is ambiguous. The V end was cut by 6 bases, the J end by 8 bases, with 11 bases between. The CDR3 spans 12 residues. Germline-derived CDR1 and CDR2 are MNHNY and SVGAGI (reference sequence). In DNA form, the CDR3 reads TGTGCCAGCAGCCACACCGTGGATGAGCAGTTCTTC. It translates to CASSHTVDEQFF.

This clone was seen only a few times. The chain employs TRBV18 and TRBJ2-5; D call uncertain. The length of the CDR3 is 15 residues. CDR1 is KGHSH, CDR2 LQKENI, per germline. Trimming took 3 bases from V and 5 from J, leaving 16 bases between them. The DNA for the CDR3 is TGTGCCAGCTCACCGACCCGGACGGAAGGGGAGACCCAGTACTTC. It yields the protein CASSPTRTEGETQYF.

This clone was counted once. This chain uses TRBV11-1 with TRBJ2-7, with TRBD2 as a possible D gene (6 bases). This CDR3 contains 16 residues. CDR1 is SGHAT, CDR2 FQDESV, per germline (reference sequence). V lost 5 bases and J lost 0, with 17 bases in between. The CDR3 nucleotides read TGTGCCAGCAGCCCAGGGAGGAGGGCGGGCTCCTACGAGCAGTACTTC. This gives the protein CASSPGRRAGSYEQYF. The variable domain in full, completed from reference TRBV11-1 and TRBJ2-7, reads EAEVAQSPRYKITEKSQAVAFWCDPISGHATLYWYRQILGQGPELLVQFQDESVVDDSQLPKDRFSAERLKGVDSTLKIQPAELGDSAMYLCASSPGRRAGSYEQYFGPGTRLTVT.

The V and J genes are TRBV7-9 and TRBJ2-4, with unresolved D. The V end was cut by 3 bases, the J end by 8 bases, with 20 bases between. CDR3 size: 16 residues. From germline, CDR1 is SEHNR and CDR2 FQNEAQ (reference sequence). The CDR3 protein is CASSFGSLLMQDIQYF. The CDR3 DNA sequence: TGTGCCAGCAGCTTCGGGTCGCTACTAATGCAAGACATTCAGTACTTC.

The V gene is TRBV6-5, the J gene TRBJ1-2, with D perhaps matching TRBD1 (6 bases). CDR1 and CDR2 (germline): MNHEY, SVGAGI. The CDR3 runs 15 residues. V was cut by 4 bases and J by 5 bases, with 17 bases left in between. CDR3 nucleotides: TGTGCCAGCAGTTCTACTCAGACAGGCTGGTATGGCTACACCTTC. It specifies CASSSTQTGWYGYTF.

This clone appeared a few times. V is TRBV28 and J is TRBJ2-7; weak D call: TRBD1 (6 bases). The CDR3 totals 12 residues. The V gene's germline CDR1 is MDHEN and CDR2 SYDVKM. V was clipped by 2 bases and J by 7 bases, with 9 bases between them. DNA for the CDR3: TGTGCCAGCAGTTTAGGGGGCTGGGAGCAGTACTTC. As protein: CASSLGGWEQYF.

The chain recombines TRBV30 with TRBJ2-4, with TRBD2 matching 9 bases. In germline, CDR1 is GTSNPN, CDR2 SVGIG (reference sequence). After removal of 5 bases from V and 8 bases from J, the junction contained 7 bases not matched to a gene. This CDR3 spans 13 amino acids. CDR3 coding DNA: TGTGCCTGGGCGGGGGGGCGCCTGGACATTCAGTACTTC. It translates to CAWAGGRLDIQYF.

The chain is built from TRBV7-2 and TRBJ2-3; D uncertain. The CDR3 consists of 12 residues. V was cut by 2 bases and J by 6 bases, with 6 bases left in between. The germline V gene encodes CDR1 SGHTA and CDR2 FQGNSA. The CDR3 sequence: CASSLRVDTQYF. DNA of the CDR3: TGTGCCAGCAGCTTAAGGGTTGATACGCAGTATTTT.

This clone was observed a handful of times. The V and J genes are TRBV7-9 and TRBJ1-2, with 8 positions matching TRBD1. V lost 1 base to trimming and J lost 4 bases; unmatched junction nucleotides: 2. This CDR3 spans 14 amino acids. Germline assignment: CDR1 SEHNR and CDR2 FQNEAQ (reference sequence). The CDR3 DNA is TGTGCCAGCAGCTTAGAAGACAGGGGCTATGGCTACACCTTC. Protein sequence: CASSLEDRGYGYTF. Looking up the rest from reference TRBV7-9 and TRBJ1-2 gives the full variable domain: DTGVSQNPRHKITKRGQNVTFRCDPISEHNRLYWYRQTLGQGPEFLTYFQNEAQLEKSRLLSDRFSAERPKGSFSTLEIQRTEQGDSAMYLCASSLEDRGYGYTFGSGTRLTVV.

The rearrangement joins TRBV30 to TRBJ1-1; the D is unclear. With 4 bases removed from V and 0 bases from J, the gap between germline ends came to 9 bases. This CDR3 spans 13 amino acids. The germline V gene encodes CDR1 GTSNPN and CDR2 SVGIG (reference sequence). CDR3 nucleotides: TGTGCCTGGACGACATCAATGAACACTGAAGCTTTCTTT. This translates into CAWTTSMNTEAFF.

This sequence joins TRBV4-3 and TRBJ1-2; no reliable D call. The germline V and J ends were trimmed by 1 base and 3 bases, with 15 bases remaining between them. CDR1 and CDR2 from the germline V gene are LGHNA and YSLEER. This CDR3 contains 16 residues. CDR3 region: CASSQAWRIPDYGYTF. The CDR3 DNA follows: TGCGCCAGCAGCCAAGCATGGCGGATACCTGACTATGGCTACACCTTC.

The CDR3 DNA reads as TGTGCCAGCAGTGAGCGGGAGTACAATGAGCAGTTCTTC. This translates into CASSEREYNEQFF. The gene calls are TRBV2 and TRBJ2-1, with 7 bases lining up with TRBD2. The V segment lost 3 bases and the J segment 4 bases; nucleotides outside the gene matches: 0. This CDR3 contains 13 residues. Germline CDR1 and CDR2: SNHLY and FYNNEI. The full variable domain, rest sourced from reference TRBV2 and TRBJ2-1, is EPEVTQTPSHQVTQMGQEVILRCVPISNHLYFYWYRQILGQKVEFLVSFYNNEISEKSEIFDDQFSVERPDGSNFTLKIRSTKLEDSAMYFCASSEREYNEQFFGPGTRLTVL.